A selection of T cell receptor beta chains follows, all from one sample in a study of blood T cell repertoires in COVID-19. Libraries were prepared by immunoSEQ multiplex PCR; TCRdb keeps only in-frame clonotypes and omits some of them. The repertoire holds some 30,000 clones, with approximately 88% as singletons. Sequenced sample: peripheral blood. The source of these receptors is a man aged 65-85 years with active COVID-19. Each CDR3 is given with its conserved first and last residue. The order of the fields is clone size, D gene, J gene, V gene, CDR3 protein, CDR3 DNA. A D gene is named only where the DNA matches it firmly. Clone size appears in some rows only: once, few, many, or a class for an expanded clone.

- - TRBJ1-2 TRBV7-9 CASSLDFRVYGYTF TGTGCCAGCAGCTTAGATTTTAGAGTCTATGGCTACACCTTC
- TRBD1 TRBJ1-1 TRBV25-1 CASSESGGNLNTEAFF TGTGCCAGCAGTGAATCAGGGGGTAATCTAAACACTGAAGCTTTCTTT
once - TRBJ2-5 TRBV5-8 CASSPRDWETQYF TGTGCCAGCAGCCCCCGGGACTGGGAGACCCAGTACTTC
- - TRBJ2-2 TRBV2 CASSDGRSDPFGELFF TGTGCCAGCAGCGATGGGCGCAGTGATCCGTTCGGGGAGCTGTTTTTT
- - TRBJ1-6 TRBV11-2 CASSLDGINSPLHF TGTGCCAGCAGCTTGGACGGGATTAATTCACCCCTCCACTTT
- TRBD2 TRBJ2-1 TRBV28 CASSLMTSGSSYNEQFF TGTGCCAGCAGTTTAATGACTAGCGGGAGCTCCTACAATGAGCAGTTCTTC
- - TRBJ2-5 TRBV28 CASSLSRKETQYF TGTGCCAGCAGTTTATCCAGGAAAGAGACCCAGTACTTC
- - TRBJ2-7 TRBV19 CASSIHDTYEQYF TGTGCCAGTAGTATACACGACACCTACGAGCAGTACTTC
few TRBD1 TRBJ2-3 TRBV28 CASSLPRQGADTQYF TGTGCCAGCAGCCTCCCCCGACAGGGGGCAGATACGCAGTATTTT
- TRBD2 TRBJ2-3 TRBV7-6 CASSLEGRADTQYF TGTGCCAGCAGCTTAGAGGGGAGGGCAGATACGCAGTATTTT
- - TRBJ1-1 TRBV27 CASSRWGAEAFF TGTGCCAGCAGTCGTTGGGGGGCTGAAGCTTTCTTT
- TRBD1 TRBJ1-6 TRBV27 CASTPGQGNSPLHF TGTGCCAGCACCCCAGGACAGGGAAATTCACCCCTCCACTTT
- - TRBJ1-5 TRBV19 CASSSPPRPQHF TGTGCCAGTAGCAGTCCCCCTCGGCCCCAGCATTTT
few - TRBJ2-7 TRBV19 CASSMREEGQATYF TGTGCCAGTAGTATGAGGGAGGAGGGGCAGGCGACGTACTTC
- TRBD1 TRBJ1-5 TRBV7-9 CASSLGTGDFQPQHF TGTGCCAGCAGCTTAGGGACAGGGGATTTCCAGCCCCAGCATTTT
once - TRBJ2-1 TRBV5-1 CASQPRADPADEQFF TGCGCCAGTCAGCCCAGGGCAGACCCAGCAGATGAGCAGTTCTTC
- - TRBJ2-7 TRBV18 CASSPGGPEQYF TGTGCCAGCTCACCTGGAGGTCCCGAGCAGTACTTC
once - TRBJ1-2 TRBV30 CAWSRKQGYGYTF TGTGCCTGGAGTCGGAAACAGGGCTATGGCTACACCTTC
- TRBD2 TRBJ2-7 TRBV7-2 CASSPEWDRLAGGPSEQYF TGTGCCAGCAGCCCAGAATGGGACAGGCTAGCGGGAGGGCCCTCCGAGCAGTACTTC
- - TRBJ1-5 TRBV7-2 CASSRLPTGRSNQPQHF TGTGCCAGCAGCCGTCTGCCCACAGGGAGAAGCAATCAGCCCCAGCATTTT
- - TRBJ1-4 TRBV3-1/TRBV3-2 CASSHQGPANEKLFF TGTGCCAGCAGCCACCAGGGTCCCGCTAATGAAAAACTGTTTTTT
- TRBD1 TRBJ2-7 TRBV7-2 CASSFRRSQGEIYEQYF TGTGCCAGCAGCTTCCGCCGATCCCAGGGGGAGATCTACGAGCAGTACTTC
- - TRBJ2-2 TRBV7-7 CASSLGGIDTGELFF TGTGCTAGCAGCTTAGGCGGTATTGACACCGGGGAGCTGTTTTTT
- - TRBJ2-1 TRBV20-1 CSATRAVEQFF TGCAGTGCGACGAGGGCGGTTGAGCAGTTCTTC
- - TRBJ1-3 TRBV7-9 CASSQDSGNTIYF TGTGCCAGCAGTCAGGACTCTGGAAACACCATATATTTT
few - TRBJ2-2 TRBV5-4 CASSGAGTNTGELFF TGTGCCAGCAGCGGCGCCGGGACAAACACCGGGGAGCTGTTTTTT
few - TRBJ2-2 TRBV5-4 CASSLGLVSGQNTGELFF TGTGCCAGCAGCTTGGGCCTCGTCAGCGGGCAGAACACCGGGGAGCTGTTTTTT
- TRBD1 TRBJ1-1 TRBV25-1 CASSEYRFSGQGRAFF TGTGCCAGCAGTGAATATAGATTTAGCGGACAGGGTCGAGCTTTCTTT
- TRBD1 TRBJ2-1 TRBV19 CASRDRDRAWEQFF TGTGCCAGTAGGGACCGGGACAGGGCATGGGAGCAGTTCTTC
- - TRBJ1-3 TRBV10-3 CAIRAPSGNTIYF TGTGCCATCAGGGCCCCCTCTGGAAACACCATATATTTT
- - TRBJ1-5 TRBV9 CASSVGGDGQPQHF TGTGCCAGCAGCGTAGGGGGGGACGGTCAGCCCCAGCATTTT
- TRBD2 TRBJ2-1 TRBV2 CASSKGTSGSGNNEQFF TGTGCCAGCAGCAAGGGGACTAGCGGGAGTGGGAACAATGAGCAGTTCTTC
- TRBD2 TRBJ2-7 TRBV20-1 CPASGREGPPEIYEQYF TGCCCTGCTAGTGGGCGGGAGGGCCCGCCAGAAATCTACGAGCAGTACTTC
- - TRBJ1-2 TRBV6-4 CASSDSGGIGTVYTF TGTGCCAGCAGTGACTCGGGGGGAATTGGGACCGTCTACACCTTC
- TRBD2 TRBJ2-1 TRBV6-2/TRBV6-3 CASSRGGTSGYEQFF TGTGCCAGCAGTCGGGGGGGGACTAGTGGATATGAGCAGTTCTTC
- - TRBJ1-1 TRBV3-1/TRBV3-2 CASSQGWPYPETFF TGTGCCAGCAGCCAAGGATGGCCGTACCCGGAGACTTTCTTT
- - TRBJ2-7 TRBV10-3 CAISDLGFSYEQYF TGTGCCATCAGTGACCTAGGCTTCTCCTACGAGCAGTACTTC
once - TRBJ2-5 TRBV19 CASSINSAGTQYF TGTGCCAGTAGTATCAATTCGGCAGGGACCCAGTACTTC
- - TRBJ2-4 TRBV15 CATSSHQGYIQYF TGTGCCACCAGCAGTCACCAGGGGTACATTCAGTACTTC
- TRBD2 TRBJ2-7 TRBV10-3 CAIRTPSGRSNEQYF TGTGCCATCAGGACTCCTAGCGGGAGAAGTAACGAGCAGTACTTC
few - TRBJ2-3 TRBV6-2/TRBV6-3 CASSYGTFLSTDTQYF TGTGCCAGCAGTTACGGGACTTTTTTATCCACAGATACGCAGTATTTT
once TRBD2 TRBJ2-1 TRBV4-2 CASSQDGAGEYNEQFF TGTGCCAGCAGCCAAGATGGGGCGGGGGAATACAATGAGCAGTTCTTC
- TRBD1 TRBJ1-5 TRBV19 CASRDRGGSQPQHF TGTGCCAGTAGGGACAGGGGCGGGTCTCAGCCCCAGCATTTT
- - TRBJ2-5 TRBV6-5 CASSWGLQETQYF TGTGCCAGCAGTTGGGGCCTACAAGAGACCCAGTACTTC
- - TRBJ1-6 TRBV7-9 CASSLVSGYNSPLHF TGTGCCAGCAGCTTGGTGTCAGGATATAATTCACCCCTCCACTTT
- - TRBJ2-7 TRBV6-2/TRBV6-3 CASSSRGVEQYF TGTGCCAGCAGCAGCAGGGGGGTCGAGCAGTACTTC
- TRBD2 TRBJ2-5 TRBV10-3 CAISEGLAGAGETQYF TGTGCCATCAGTGAGGGACTAGCGGGAGCGGGGGAGACCCAGTACTTC
few - TRBJ2-2 TRBV4-2 CASTPQGMAGELFF TGTGCCAGCACGCCCCAGGGTATGGCCGGGGAGCTGTTTTTT
- - TRBJ2-5 TRBV25-1 CASSEPGAGETQYF TGTGCCAGCAGTGAACCAGGGGCAGGAGAGACCCAGTACTTC
- TRBD1 TRBJ1-6 TRBV28 CAIRSGALTGRNSPLHF TGTGCCATCCGTTCAGGTGCCTTGACAGGGCGGAATTCACCCCTCCACTTT